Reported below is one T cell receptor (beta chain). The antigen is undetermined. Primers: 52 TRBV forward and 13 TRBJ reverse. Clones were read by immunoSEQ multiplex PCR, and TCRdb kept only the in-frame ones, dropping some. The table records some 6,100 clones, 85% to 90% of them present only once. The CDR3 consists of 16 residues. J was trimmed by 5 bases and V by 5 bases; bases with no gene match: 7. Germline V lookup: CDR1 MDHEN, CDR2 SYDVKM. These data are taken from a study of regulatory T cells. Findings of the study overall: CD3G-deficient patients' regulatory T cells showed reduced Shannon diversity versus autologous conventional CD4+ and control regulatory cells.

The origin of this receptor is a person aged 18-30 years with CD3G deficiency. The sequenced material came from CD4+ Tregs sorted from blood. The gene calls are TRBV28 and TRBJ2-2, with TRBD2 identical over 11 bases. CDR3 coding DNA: TGTGCCAGCAGTACTAGCGGGAGATCGGGAACCGGGGAGCTGTTTTTT. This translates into CASSTSGRSGTGELFF. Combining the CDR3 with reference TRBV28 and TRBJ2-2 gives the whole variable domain DVKVTQSSRYLVKRTGEKVFLECVQDMDHENMFWYRQDPGLGLRLIYFSYDVKMKEKGDIPEGYSVSREKKERFSLILESASTNQTSMYLCASSTSGRSGTGELFFGEGSRLTVL.